The 14 T cell receptor beta chains below come from one sample, sequenced in a study of cytomegalovirus exposure and HLA in healthy donors. The repertoire was sequenced with immunoSEQ multiplex PCR; TCRdb's copy has only in-frame clones and lacks some. The table includes 90,000 to 130,000 clones, roughly 95% detected once. Material for sequencing was PBMCs. The source is a woman under 30 in good health and CMV-seronegative.

This clone was found a few times. This sequence joins TRBV10-3 and TRBJ2-7; 8 nucleotides agree with TRBD2. Looked up from germline, CDR1 is ENHRY and CDR2 is SYGVKD. CDR3 length equals 13 residues. Trimming removed 10 bases from V and 7 bases from J; junction bases left unmatched: 12. The CDR3 nucleotides read TGTGCCACGAACTTGGCGGGGGGCGCTGAGCAGTACTTC. Translating gives CATNLAGGAEQYF.

This chain uses TRBV6-6 with TRBJ1-1; 7 bases line up with TRBD1. Unmatched junction bases numbered 8, after V lost 6 bases and J lost 7 bases. The CDR3 runs to 13 residues. Germline V gene sequence: CDR1 MNHNY, CDR2 SVGAGI (reference sequence). The CDR3: CASRGGRDVEAFF. In nucleotides, the CDR3 is TGTGCCAGCAGAGGGGGCCGGGACGTTGAAGCTTTCTTT.

This rearrangement joins TRBV28 to TRBJ1-6; D is undetermined. CDR1 is MDHEN, CDR2 SYDVKM, per germline. This CDR3 spans 12 amino acids. V was cut by 5 bases and J by 13 bases, with 12 bases left in between. The CDR3, as DNA: TGTGCCAGCAGTACCAGTGCGGTGCCCCTCCACTTT. It codes for CASSTSAVPLHF.

V and J are TRBV28 and TRBJ1-1; D may be TRBD1 (6 bases). Trimming took off 2 bases at V and 8 bases at J, with 15 bases between the two ends. CDR3 length equals 14 residues. In germline, CDR1 is MDHEN, CDR2 SYDVKM. This CDR3 reads CASSLRGAIQEAFF. The CDR3 DNA follows: TGTGCCAGCAGTTTACGGGGGGCGATCCAAGAAGCTTTCTTT.

This chain uses TRBV5-4 with TRBJ2-3, with D possibly matching TRBD1 (6 bases). V dropped 7 bases and J dropped 0 bases, with 18 bases sitting between them. The CDR3 covers 16 residues. The V gene's germline CDR1 is SGHNT and CDR2 YYREEE (reference sequence). CDR3 sequence (DNA): TGTGCCAGCCGCCCCCTGGACAGATCTAGCACAGATACGCAGTATTTT. Its protein is CASRPLDRSSTDTQYF.

The chain has TRBV13 and TRBJ2-5, with 7 bases identical to TRBD1. J lost 5 bases, V lost 5 bases, and 5 bases had no gene match. Germline CDR1 PRHDT, CDR2 FYEKMQ (reference sequence). The CDR3 covers 13 residues. The CDR3 nucleotides are TGTGCCAGCAGCCTCGACAGGGCGGAGACCCAGTACTTC. It translates to CASSLDRAETQYF.

The rearrangement links TRBV7-3 to TRBJ2-5; TRBD2 aligns across 12 bases. With 5 bases clipped from V and 2 bases from J, the junction kept 6 bases outside the gene matches. CDR1 SGHTA and CDR2 FQGTGA come from the germline V gene. This CDR3 has 16 residues. CDR3 amino acids: CASSLGLAGNQETQYF. Written as DNA, the CDR3 is TGTGCCAGCAGCCTAGGACTAGCGGGGAATCAAGAGACCCAGTACTTC.

The CDR3 nucleotides read TGCGCCAGCAGCTTGGCCGAGACAGGGATGGATACGCAGTATTTT. It codes for CASSLAETGMDTQYF. This rearrangement joins TRBV5-1 to TRBJ2-3; 7 bases match TRBD1. V was pared by 0 bases and J by 6 bases, with 7 bases of the junction left unmatched. Per the germline V gene, CDR1 is SGHRS and CDR2 is YFSETQ. This CDR3 is built from 15 residues. Filled out from reference TRBV5-1 and TRBJ2-3, the complete variable domain reads KAGVTQTPRYLIKTRGQQVTLSCSPISGHRSVSWYQQTPGQGLQFLFEYFSETQRNKGNFPGRFSGRQFSNSRSEMNVSTLELGDSALYLCASSLAETGMDTQYFGPGTRLTVL.

The genes are TRBV6-6 and TRBJ1-5; 10 nucleotides agree with TRBD1. The CDR3 runs to 14 residues. After removal of 9 bases from V and 1 base from J, the junction contained 3 bases not matched to a gene. The germline CDR1 and CDR2 sequences are MNHNY and SVGAGI (reference sequence). The CDR3 region is CARGQGESNQPQHF. The CDR3, as DNA: TGTGCCAGAGGACAGGGGGAGAGCAATCAGCCCCAGCATTTT.

The rearrangement joins TRBV5-4 to TRBJ2-5, with D maybe TRBD1 (6 bases). The germline V and J ends were trimmed by 4 bases and 1 base, with 14 bases remaining between them. CDR3 length equals 15 residues. CDR1 SGHNT and CDR2 YYREEE come from the germline V gene (reference sequence). The CDR3 coding sequence is TGTGCCAGCAGCGGGGGAATGGACAGCCAAGAGACCCAGTACTTC. It yields the protein CASSGGMDSQETQYF.

This chain connects TRBV18 to TRBJ2-1, with D perhaps TRBD2 (5 bases). CDR3 length: 14 amino acids. Between the trimmed V and J ends, which lost 4 bases and 7 bases, there was a span of 14 bases. Germline assignment: CDR1 KGHSH and CDR2 LQKENI. CDR3 sequence reads: CASSRARGPNEQFF. The CDR3 DNA is TGTGCCAGCTCACGAGCGAGAGGGCCTAATGAGCAGTTCTTC.

The chain has TRBV4-2 and TRBJ1-4, with a weak D call TRBD1 (6 bases). This CDR3 has 16 residues. CDR1 is LGHNA and CDR2 is YNFKEQ in the germline V gene. V was pared by 3 bases and J by 7 bases, with 18 bases between. Written as DNA, the CDR3 is TGTGCCAGCAGCCAGACCTCTACAGGGAGTGGTGAAAAACTGTTTTTT. This gives the protein CASSQTSTGSGEKLFF.

The J gene is TRBJ2-5, the V gene TRBV4-1, with 9 bases fitting TRBD2. Germline trimming cut 0 bases from V and 0 bases from J; bases unmatched to any gene: 8. CDR3 length: 18 residues. Germline loops: CDR1 MGHRA, CDR2 YSYEKL. The CDR3, as DNA: TGCGCCAGCAGCCAAGATTCCATAACTAGCGGGTACCAAGAGACCCAGTACTTC. As protein: CASSQDSITSGYQETQYF.

V and J are TRBV11-2 and TRBJ2-1, with 9 bases fitting TRBD1. CDR3 length equals 15 residues. Germline CDR1 reads SGHAT; CDR2 reads FQNNGV. The J segment lost 7 bases and the V segment lost 8 bases, leaving 12 bases of the junction unmatched. CDR3 nucleotide sequence: TGTGCCAGCTCTGCCCCGGGACAGGGAACGAATGAGCAGTTCTTC. Protein product: CASSAPGQGTNEQFF.